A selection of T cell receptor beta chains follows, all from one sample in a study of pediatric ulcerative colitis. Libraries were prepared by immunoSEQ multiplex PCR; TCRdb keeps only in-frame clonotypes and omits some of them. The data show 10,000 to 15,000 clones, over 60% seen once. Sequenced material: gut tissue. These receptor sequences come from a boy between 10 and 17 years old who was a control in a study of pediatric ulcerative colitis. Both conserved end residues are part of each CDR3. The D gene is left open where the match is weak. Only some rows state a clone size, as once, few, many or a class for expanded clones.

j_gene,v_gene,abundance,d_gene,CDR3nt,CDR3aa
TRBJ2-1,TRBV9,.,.,TGTGCCAGCAGCCCCAGACCCTACAATGAGCAGTTCTTC,CASSPRPYNEQFF
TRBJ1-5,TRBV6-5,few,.,TGTGCCAGCAGTTACAGGGGGAATCAGCCCCAGCATTTT,CASSYRGNQPQHF
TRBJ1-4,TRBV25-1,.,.,TGTGCCAGCAGTGAAATAGCGTATTCGGGGGCCCTTGAAAAACTGTTTTTT,CASSEIAYSGALEKLFF
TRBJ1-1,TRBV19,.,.,TGTGCCAGTAGCAAAGAGGACGACACTGAAGCTTTCTTT,CASSKEDDTEAFF
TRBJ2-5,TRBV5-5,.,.,TGTGCCAGCAGCTTCGCTTTGGGGGGAGAGACCCAGTACTTC,CASSFALGGETQYF
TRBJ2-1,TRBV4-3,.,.,TGCGCCAGCAGCCAAGATTACGGGGCCCCTCGGAATGAGCAGTTCTTC,CASSQDYGAPRNEQFF
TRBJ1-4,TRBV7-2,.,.,TGTGCCAGCAGGGGAGGGTCTAATGAAAAACTGTTTTTT,CASRGGSNEKLFF
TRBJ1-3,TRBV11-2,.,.,TGTGCCAGCAGCTTCGGGAGGGGTAGCTCTGGAAACACCATATATTTT,CASSFGRGSSGNTIYF
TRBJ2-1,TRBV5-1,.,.,TGCGCCAGCAGCTTGGCCCGACTAACGGCCTACAATGAGCAGTTCTTC,CASSLARLTAYNEQFF
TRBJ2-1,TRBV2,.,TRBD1,TGTGCCAGCAGACCCGACGGGACAGTTTACAATGAGCAGTTCTTC,CASRPDGTVYNEQFF
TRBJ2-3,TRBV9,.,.,TGTGCCAGCAGCGTAGGAATAGCGGTAACAGATACGCAGTATTTT,CASSVGIAVTDTQYF
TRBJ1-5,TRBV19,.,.,TGTGCCAGTAGTCCCCGAGGGGGGATCAATCAGCCCCAGCATTTT,CASSPRGGINQPQHF
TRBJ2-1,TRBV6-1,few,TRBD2,TGTGCCAGCAGTGAAACTAGCGGTACCTACAATGAGCAGTTCTTC,CASSETSGTYNEQFF
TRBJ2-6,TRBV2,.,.,TGTGCCAGCGTCAGAGATTTGTCTGGGGCCAACGTCCTGACTTTC,CASVRDLSGANVLTF
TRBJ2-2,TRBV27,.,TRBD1,TGTGCCAGCAGTTCGTACAGGGGGCTCACCGGGGAGCTGTTTTTT,CASSSYRGLTGELFF
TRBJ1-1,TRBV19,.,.,TGTGCCAGTAGTATAGTCCCGACAGTGAACACTGAAGCTTTCTTT,CASSIVPTVNTEAFF
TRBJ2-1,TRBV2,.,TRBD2,TGTGCCAGCCAGGGTAGCGGGGCCTACAATGAGCAGTTCTTC,CASQGSGAYNEQFF
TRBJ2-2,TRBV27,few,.,TGTGCCAGCAGTTTCTTTACAACCGGGGAGCTGTTTTTT,CASSFFTTGELFF
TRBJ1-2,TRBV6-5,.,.,TGTGCCAGCAGTTACGGGGACACCAACTATGGCTACACCTTC,CASSYGDTNYGYTF
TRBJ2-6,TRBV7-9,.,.,TGTGCCAGCAGCTTAGGTTTTGCTGGGGCCAACGTCCTGACTTTC,CASSLGFAGANVLTF
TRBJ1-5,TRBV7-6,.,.,TGTGCCAGCAGCTTAACCGGGACGGGAAATCAGCCCCAGCATTTT,CASSLTGTGNQPQHF
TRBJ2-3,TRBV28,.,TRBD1,TGTGCCAGCAGTTCCTCTCCCTACCCCAGGGGGCTAAGCACAGATACGCAGTATTTT,CASSSSPYPRGLSTDTQYF
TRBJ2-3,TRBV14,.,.,TGTGCCAGCAGCTTAAGGACCTTCACAGATACGCAGTATTTT,CASSLRTFTDTQYF
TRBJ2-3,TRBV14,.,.,TGTGCCAGCAGCCAAGTAACAGATACGCAGTATTTT,CASSQVTDTQYF
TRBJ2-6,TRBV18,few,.,TGTGCCAGCTCACCACCGAAGGAATCTGGGGCCAACGTCCTGACTTTC,CASSPPKESGANVLTF
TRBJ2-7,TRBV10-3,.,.,TGTGCCATCAGTGAGTCGAAGGAAACTGGGACGAGAACTCCCTACGAGCAGTACTTC,CAISESKETGTRTPYEQYF
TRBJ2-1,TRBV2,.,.,TGTGCCAGCACCCCGCCAGGGAGCTCCTACAATGAGCAGTTCTTC,CASTPPGSSYNEQFF
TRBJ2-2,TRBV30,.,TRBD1,TGTGCCTGGAGTAGTATCCGGACAGGGGGCCCGAACACCGGGGAGCTGTTTTTT,CAWSSIRTGGPNTGELFF
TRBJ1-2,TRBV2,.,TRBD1,TGTGCCAGCAGTGAAGGGACAGGAGGTAATGGGTATGGCTACACCTTC,CASSEGTGGNGYGYTF
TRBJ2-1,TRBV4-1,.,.,TGCGCCAGCAGCCAAGAGGGACCAGGTCGCGATGAGCAGTTCTTC,CASSQEGPGRDEQFF
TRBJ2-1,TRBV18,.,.,TGTGCCAGCTCACCAGAGGATTTAGCGAACCGGCAGTTCTTC,CASSPEDLANRQFF
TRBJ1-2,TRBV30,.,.,TGTGCCTGGAATGTAGGGCTCAACTATGGCTACACCTTC,CAWNVGLNYGYTF
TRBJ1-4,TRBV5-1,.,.,TGCGCCAGCAGCTTGGGTATCGGAGACAGAGATAATGAAAAACTGTTTTTT,CASSLGIGDRDNEKLFF
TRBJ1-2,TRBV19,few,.,TGTGCCAGTAGATCCCGGGTAGTGACTAACTATGGCTACACCTTC,CASRSRVVTNYGYTF
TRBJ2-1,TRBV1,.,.,TGCACCAGCAGCCAACCCGGGACTAGCGGGGTTGAGCAGTTCTTC,CTSSQPGTSGVEQFF
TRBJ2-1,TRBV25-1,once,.,TGTGCCAGCAGTAGAGGGGGCTCCTACAATGAGCAGTTCTTC,CASSRGGSYNEQFF
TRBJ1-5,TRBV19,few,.,TGTGCCAGTAAAGGAGTGCTTAGCAATCAGCCCCAGCATTTT,CASKGVLSNQPQHF
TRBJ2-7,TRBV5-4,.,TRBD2,TGTGCCAGCAGCTTGGATGCAGGACTAGCGGGAAACGAGCAGTACTTC,CASSLDAGLAGNEQYF
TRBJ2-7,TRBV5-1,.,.,TGCGCCAGCAGCTCGGAAGACAGGAAGCAGTACTTC,CASSSEDRKQYF
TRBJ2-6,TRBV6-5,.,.,TGTGCCAGCAGTTACTCAGGGGGCTCTGGGGCCAACGTCCTGACTTTC,CASSYSGGSGANVLTF